This TCR beta chain was sequenced during a study of blood T cells in healthy people across ages. General study findings and limits: Donor CMV infection status was unknown, possibly confounding age-related changes in expanded clonotypes.

This clonotype was detected only a few times. The antigen is undetermined. PCR was performed a second time for roughly 6 to 12 cycles using a sample-barcoded 5' primer and a J-beta primer mix. MiXCR was run by TCRdb on the 5' RACE reads, yielding one entry per CDR3 protein. Among over a million distinct CDR3 sequences listed, 35% to 45% were seen once. The CDR3 is 13 amino acids. Germline CDR1 DFQATT, CDR2 SNEGSKA (reference sequence). With 5 bases removed from V and 7 bases from J, the gap between germline ends came to 18 bases. The sequence derives from a woman aged 18 to 35 in good health. This sequence joins TRBV20-1 and TRBJ2-7; D perhaps matches TRBD2 (6 bases). Sequenced: blood. CDR3 in DNA: TGCAGTGCTTCACGGTCCACCGGGGGAGAGCAGTACTTC. This gives the protein CSASRSTGGEQYF.